This T cell receptor beta chain was identified in a study of shared clonotypes between healthy human individuals. Naive CD8 cells were CD45RO-negative, positively selected for CCR7, excluding terminally differentiated effector memory CD45RA+ cells. The CDR3 has 12 amino acids. The germline V and J ends were trimmed by 4 bases and 4 bases, with 9 bases remaining between them. From germline, CDR1 is SGHDT and CDR2 YYEEEE. Libraries were prepared by immunoSEQ multiplex PCR; TCRdb keeps only in-frame clonotypes and omits some of them. The sample shows around 600,000 clones, about 95% of them seen only once. As to this clone: Its antigen is not known.

Study results and caveats: Clonotypes not shared had lower generation probabilities than those common to all four donors.

What was sequenced was naive CD8+ T cells sorted from blood. The receptor comes from a woman aged 25 to 39 in good health. The chain uses TRBV5-6 and TRBJ2-7, with TRBD1 as a possible D gene (5 bases). The CDR3 coding sequence is TGTGCCAGCAGCCCAGCAGGGTACGAGCAGTACTTC. Protein sequence: CASSPAGYEQYF.